Listed below are T cell receptor beta chains from one sample, sequenced in a study of T cells in Graves' hyperthyroidism and ophthalmopathy. TCRdb independently ran MiXCR on the multiplex PCR reads; one entry per CDR3 protein. The table includes around 600,000 distinct CDR3 sequences, about 45% detected once. Material for sequencing was peripheral blood or thyroid tissue (not recorded which). Receptor source: an adult man with Graves' disease, either hyperthyroidism or ophthalmopathy (not recorded which). The conserved cysteine and the conserved F or W are not part of the CDR3 here. A D gene is named only where the DNA matches it firmly.

d_gene,v_gene,j_gene,CDR3aa
.,TRBV12-5,TRBJ1-5,ASGPTPTNQPQH
.,TRBV7-2,TRBJ1-1,ASFGGMSTEAF
.,TRBV15,TRBJ1-5,ATTSGRGNQPQH
.,TRBV19,TRBJ1-5,ASSIFGSPNQPQH
TRBD1,TRBV5-4,TRBJ1-1,ASRGWDSTEAF
.,TRBV7-8,TRBJ2-7,ASSLGRASYEQY
.,TRBV7-8,TRBJ1-1,ASSLTRTASTEAF
TRBD1,TRBV5-1,TRBJ1-5,ASRQGVSFNQPQH
.,TRBV10-3,TRBJ2-7,AISESGTYEQY
.,TRBV25-1,TRBJ1-1,ASGTAGEAF
.,TRBV9,TRBJ2-7,ASSQERSFPLSYEQY
TRBD1,TRBV7-9,TRBJ2-5,ASSYPGTGGGETQY
TRBD2,TRBV7-9,TRBJ2-2,ASSPESGRGAGELF
TRBD1,TRBV24-1,TRBJ1-1,ATSAGQGATEAF
TRBD1,TRBV7-9,TRBJ2-7,ASSEDRGPIYEQY